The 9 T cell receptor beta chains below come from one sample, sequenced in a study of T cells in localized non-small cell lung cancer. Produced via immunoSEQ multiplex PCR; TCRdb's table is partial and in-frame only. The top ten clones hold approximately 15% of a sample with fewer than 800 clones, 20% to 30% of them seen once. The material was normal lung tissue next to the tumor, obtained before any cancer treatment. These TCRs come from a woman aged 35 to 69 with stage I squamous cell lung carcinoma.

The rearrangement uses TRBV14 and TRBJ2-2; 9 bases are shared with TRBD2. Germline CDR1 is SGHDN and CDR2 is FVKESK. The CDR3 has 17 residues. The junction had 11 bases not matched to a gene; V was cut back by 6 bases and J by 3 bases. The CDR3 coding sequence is TGTGCCAGCAGTGCCCTAGCGGGATTTGGTTACACCGGGGAGCTGTTTTTT. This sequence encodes CASSALAGFGYTGELFF.

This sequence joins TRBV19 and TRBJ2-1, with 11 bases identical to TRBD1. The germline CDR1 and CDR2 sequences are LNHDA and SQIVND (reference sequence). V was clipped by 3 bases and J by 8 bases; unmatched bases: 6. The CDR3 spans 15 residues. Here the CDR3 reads CASSIRTGGKDEQFF. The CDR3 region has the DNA TGTGCCAGTAGTATTAGGACAGGGGGCAAGGATGAGCAGTTCTTC.

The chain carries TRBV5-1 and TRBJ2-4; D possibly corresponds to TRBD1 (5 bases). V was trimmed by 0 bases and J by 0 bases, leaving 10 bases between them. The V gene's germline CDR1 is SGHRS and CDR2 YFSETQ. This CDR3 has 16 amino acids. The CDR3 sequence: CASSLGQHLAKNIQYF. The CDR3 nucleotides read TGCGCCAGCAGCTTGGGACAGCATCTAGCCAAAAACATTCAGTACTTC.

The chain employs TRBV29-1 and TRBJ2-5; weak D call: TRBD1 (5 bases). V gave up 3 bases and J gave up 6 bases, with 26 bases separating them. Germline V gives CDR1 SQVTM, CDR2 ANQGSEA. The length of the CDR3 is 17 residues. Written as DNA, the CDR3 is TGCAGCGTTGATAACCCCTTCGACAGTGGGGCTTTCAAGACCCAGTACTTC. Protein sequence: CSVDNPFDSGAFKTQYF.

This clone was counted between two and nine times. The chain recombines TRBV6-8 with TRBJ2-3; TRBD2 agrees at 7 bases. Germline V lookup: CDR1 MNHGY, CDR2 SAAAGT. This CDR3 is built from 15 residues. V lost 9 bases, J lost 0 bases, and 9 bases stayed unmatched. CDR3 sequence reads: CASNIVSGSTDTQYF. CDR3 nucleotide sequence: TGTGCCAGTAATATAGTTAGCGGGAGCACAGATACGCAGTATTTT.

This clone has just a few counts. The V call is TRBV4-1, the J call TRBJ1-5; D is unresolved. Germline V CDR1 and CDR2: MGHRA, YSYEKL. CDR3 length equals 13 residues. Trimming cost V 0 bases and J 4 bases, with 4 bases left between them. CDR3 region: CASSQERNQPQHF. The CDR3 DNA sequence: TGCGCCAGCAGCCAAGAAAGGAATCAGCCCCAGCATTTT.

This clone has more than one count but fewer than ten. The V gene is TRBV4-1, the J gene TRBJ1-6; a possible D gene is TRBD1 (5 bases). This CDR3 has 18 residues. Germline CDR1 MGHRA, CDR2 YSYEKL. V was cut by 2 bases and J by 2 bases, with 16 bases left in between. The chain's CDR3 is CASSQPAGRIAYNSPLHF. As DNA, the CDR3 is TGCGCCAGCAGCCAACCCGCAGGGAGAATCGCCTATAATTCACCCCTCCACTTT.

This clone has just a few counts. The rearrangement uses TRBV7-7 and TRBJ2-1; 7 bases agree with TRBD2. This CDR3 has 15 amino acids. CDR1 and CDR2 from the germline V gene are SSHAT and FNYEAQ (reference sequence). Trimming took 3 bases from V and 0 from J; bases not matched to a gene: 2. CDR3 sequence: CASSLGGISYNEQFF. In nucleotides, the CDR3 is TGTGCCAGCAGCTTGGGGGGGATCTCCTACAATGAGCAGTTCTTC.

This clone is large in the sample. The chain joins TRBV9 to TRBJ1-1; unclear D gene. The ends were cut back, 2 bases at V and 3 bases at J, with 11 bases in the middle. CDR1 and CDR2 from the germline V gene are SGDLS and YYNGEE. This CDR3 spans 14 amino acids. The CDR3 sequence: CASSVSALDTEAFF. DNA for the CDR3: TGTGCCAGCAGCGTGTCTGCCCTGGACACTGAAGCTTTCTTT.